The 19 T cell receptor beta chains presented below share a single source sample, sequenced in a study of monozygotic twins with cystic fibrosis. The assay was immunoSEQ multiplex PCR, and TCRdb's table has in-frame clones only and misses some. The data hold tens of thousands of clones, with 95% to 98% observed a single time. Sequenced material: blood. The origin of the receptors is a girl aged 2 to 9 with cystic fibrosis.

This sequence joins TRBV29-1 and TRBJ2-3; D ambiguous. CDR3 size: 12 residues. V was clipped by 3 bases and J by 6 bases, with 10 bases between them. Germline CDR1 reads SQVTM; CDR2 reads ANQGSEA. DNA of the CDR3: TGCAGCGTTGAGGAGCCAAGGGATACGCAGTATTTT. It codes for CSVEEPRDTQYF.

The chain uses TRBV19 and TRBJ2-1, with 13 positions matching TRBD2. Germline V gene sequence: CDR1 LNHDA, CDR2 SQIVND (reference sequence). The CDR3 spans 15 residues. The V gene end was trimmed by 5 bases and the J gene end by 9 bases; junction bases not matched to a gene: 7. In DNA, the CDR3 is TGTGCCAGTAGTCCGGGGACTAGCGGGATCGGTGAGCAGTTCTTC. It is translated as CASSPGTSGIGEQFF. Using reference TRBV19 and TRBJ2-1 for the parts outside the CDR3, the full variable domain is DGGITQSPKYLFRKEGQNVTLSCEQNLNHDAMYWYRQDPGQGLRLIYYSQIVNDFQKGDIAEGYSVSREKKESFPLTVTSAQKNPTAFYLCASSPGTSGIGEQFFGPGTRLTVL.

The V call is TRBV7-8, the J call TRBJ2-1; perhaps D is TRBD1 or TRBD2 (5 bases each). Trimming cost V 7 bases and J 0 bases, with 22 bases left between them. This CDR3 spans 18 amino acids. Germline CDR1 reads SGHVS; CDR2 reads FQNEAQ. Written as DNA, the CDR3 is TGTGCCAGCACCGGCGTCGGGGCCGATCTAAGCTCCTACAATGAGCAGTTCTTC. Its protein is CASTGVGADLSSYNEQFF.

This clone showed up just once. The DNA of the CDR3 is TGTGCCAGTAGTATTCCGACCATGAACACTGAAGCTTTCTTT. Its protein is CASSIPTMNTEAFF. The rearrangement joins TRBV19 to TRBJ1-1, with D uncertain. This CDR3 is 14 amino acids long. The V gene lost 3 bases and the J gene lost 0 bases, with 8 bases spanning the gap. Germline lookup yields CDR1 LNHDA and CDR2 SQIVND (reference sequence).

The chain is built from TRBV18 and TRBJ2-5; D ambiguous. There are 16 residues in the CDR3. The germline V and J ends were trimmed by 3 bases and 0 bases, with 14 bases remaining between them. Germline loops: CDR1 KGHSH, CDR2 LQKENI. The CDR3 DNA is TGTGCCAGCTCACCCTTGGTTTCGGTGTACCAAGAGACCCAGTACTTC. This encodes CASSPLVSVYQETQYF.

DNA of the CDR3: TGTGCCAGCAGCGAAACCCACCAAGAGACCCAGTACTTC. Protein product: CASSETHQETQYF. The chain joins TRBV14 to TRBJ2-5; no reliable D call. V gave up 5 bases and J gave up 0 bases, with 7 bases separating them. Germline V gene data show CDR1 as SGHDN and CDR2 as FVKESK. The CDR3 has 13 residues.

The rearrangement links TRBV5-1 to TRBJ1-2, with 7 bases identical to TRBD1. After removal of 5 bases from V and 8 bases from J, the junction contained 12 bases not matched to a gene. Germline V gene lookup returns CDR1 SGHRS and CDR2 YFSETQ. The CDR3 length is 14 residues. The CDR3 DNA reads as TGCGCCAGCAGACGGGACAGTGTTTCGGGGGGCTACACCTTC. This encodes CASRRDSVSGGYTF.

This chain connects TRBV18 to TRBJ2-3, with 7 bases matching TRBD2. CDR1 and CDR2 (germline): KGHSH, LQKENI. The length of the CDR3 is 17 residues. Trimming took 3 bases from V and 0 from J; bases not matched to a gene: 9. The DNA for the CDR3 is TGTGCCAGCTCACCCGGGGTGGCTAGCGGAAGCACAGATACGCAGTATTTT. Translation: CASSPGVASGSTDTQYF.

This clone has a single count. The chain carries TRBV5-3 and TRBJ1-6; the D gene is possibly TRBD1 (5 bases). TRBV5-3 is given ORF status, its function remaining uncertain. Trimming cost V 6 bases and J 10 bases, with 17 bases left between them. The CDR3 runs 14 residues. This CDR3 reads CARTKGRVGSPLHF. CDR3 coding DNA: TGTGCCAGAACGAAGGGCAGGGTCGGGTCACCCCTCCACTTT.

The chain joins TRBV29-1 to TRBJ2-7; D may be TRBD1 or TRBD2 (9 bases each). CDR3 length: 14 amino acids. Germline CDR1 reads SQVTM; CDR2 reads ANQGSEA. The germline V and J ends were trimmed by 6 bases and 2 bases, with 17 bases remaining between them. The CDR3 is CSVAGGQGPYEQYF. The DNA for the CDR3 is TGCAGCGTAGCGGGGGGACAGGGTCCCTACGAGCAGTACTTC.

The CDR3 DNA is TGTGCCAGCAGTTTAAGCCCCCAGCCGGTCTACGAGCAGTACTTC. It specifies CASSLSPQPVYEQYF. This sequence joins TRBV27 and TRBJ2-7; the D is unclear. There are 15 residues in the CDR3. V shed 2 bases and J shed 3 bases, with 14 bases lying between them. Germline CDR1 is MNHEY and CDR2 is SMNVEV (reference sequence).

CDR3 DNA sequence: TGTGCCAGCAGGCGACCTGCAGGGGCGCATTCACCCCTCCACTTT. This sequence encodes CASRRPAGAHSPLHF. The rearrangement links TRBV7-2 to TRBJ1-6; D possibly corresponds to TRBD1 (6 bases). Trimming cost V 6 bases and J 8 bases, with 17 bases left between them. The CDR3 contains 15 residues. Looked up from germline, CDR1 is SGHTA and CDR2 is FQGNSA.

The gene calls are TRBV5-1 and TRBJ1-4, with TRBD1 matching over 8 bases. The CDR3 spans 15 residues. The V segment lost 2 bases and the J segment 4 bases; nucleotides outside the gene matches: 4. Germline V gene sequence: CDR1 SGHRS, CDR2 YFSETQ. CDR3 loop: CASSLQGVDNEKLFF. CDR3 nucleotides: TGCGCCAGCAGCTTACAGGGGGTTGATAATGAAAAACTGTTTTTT. Full variable domain (missing parts from reference TRBV5-1 and TRBJ1-4): KAGVTQTPRYLIKTRGQQVTLSCSPISGHRSVSWYQQTPGQGLQFLFEYFSETQRNKGNFPGRFSGRQFSNSRSEMNVSTLELGDSALYLCASSLQGVDNEKLFFGSGTQLSVL.

The chain carries TRBV2 and TRBJ1-5; 7 bases map to TRBD1. The CDR3 spans 15 residues. From germline, CDR1 is SNHLY and CDR2 FYNNEI. The ends lost 2 bases at V and 6 bases at J; junction bases unmatched: 7. This chain's CDR3 is CASSERTGQTQPQHF. The DNA for the CDR3 is TGTGCCAGCAGTGAAAGGACAGGTCAGACTCAGCCCCAGCATTTT.

V and J are TRBV4-1 and TRBJ1-5; possibly TRBD1 for D (5 bases). Trimming stripped 0 bases from V and 4 bases from J, with 10 bases between. Germline assignment: CDR1 MGHRA and CDR2 YSYEKL. There are 15 residues in the CDR3. The CDR3 here is CASSQDLWGNQPQHF. CDR3 DNA: TGCGCCAGCAGCCAAGATCTCTGGGGGAATCAGCCCCAGCATTTT.

This clone was seen once. V usage is TRBV5-4 and J usage is TRBJ2-7; D is uncertain. Germline V gene lookup returns CDR1 SGHNT and CDR2 YYREEE (reference sequence). V gave up 0 bases and J gave up 0 bases, with 10 bases separating them. This CDR3 spans 15 amino acids. As DNA, the CDR3 is TGTGCCAGCAGCTTGGCAACGGGTACCTCCTACGAGCAGTACTTC. It yields the protein CASSLATGTSYEQYF.

This clone was detected only a few times. This chain connects TRBV10-3 to TRBJ1-3, with a weak D call TRBD1 (6 bases). CDR1 is ENHRY, CDR2 SYGVKD, per germline. The CDR3 sequence is 15 residues long. V lost 7 bases, J lost 0 bases, and 13 bases lay in between. The CDR3 protein is CAIIKDSNSGNTIYF. CDR3 sequence (DNA): TGTGCCATCATTAAGGACAGCAACTCTGGAAACACCATATATTTT.

A few counts support this clone. This CDR3 is CASSRLLNNEQFF. The CDR3 DNA follows: TGTGCCAGCAGTCGACTCCTTAACAATGAGCAGTTCTTC. The chain is built from TRBV6-1 and TRBJ2-1; D unresolved. Trimming took 5 bases from V and 5 from J, leaving 10 bases between them. The CDR3 covers 13 residues. Per the germline V gene, CDR1 is MNHNS and CDR2 is SASEGT.

The rearrangement links TRBV2 to TRBJ1-1; 9 nucleotides line up with TRBD1. J lost 7 bases, V lost 5 bases, and 5 bases had no gene match. The CDR3 runs to 13 residues. From germline, CDR1 is SNHLY and CDR2 FYNNEI. The CDR3 spells CASSWTGVYEAFF. For the CDR3, the DNA is TGTGCCAGCAGTTGGACAGGGGTATATGAAGCTTTCTTT.